Following are 14 T cell receptor beta chains from one sample sequenced in a study of T-cell memory formation after mild COVID-19. TCRdb used MiXCR to reprocess the 5' RACE reads, holding one entry per CDR3 protein. The table includes about 320,000 distinct CDR3 sequences, 14% detected once. Sequencing was carried out using PBMCs or a T cell subset sorted from them (not recorded which). These receptors came from a young man who had mild COVID-19 (a few samples of this study predate the infection). Cell type and time point are not known.

This clonotype has more than one count but fewer than ten. The gene calls are TRBV12-3 or TRBV12-4 and TRBJ2-7, with 9 bases that match TRBD1. The CDR3 loop spans 15 amino acids. V was pared by 5 bases and J by 5 bases, with 10 bases of the junction left unmatched. CDR3 nucleotide sequence: TGTGCCAGCAGTACCGACAGGGGGATTTTCCACGAGCAGTACGTC. As protein: CASSTDRGIFHEQYV.

This sequence joins TRBV19 and TRBJ1-1; D uncertain. V lost 7 bases, J lost 1 base, and 13 bases lay in between. This CDR3 comprises 14 residues. Germline CDR1 and CDR2: LNHDA and SQIVND (reference sequence). The CDR3 spells CASTEGRANTEAFF. DNA for the CDR3: TGTGCCAGTACAGAAGGTCGAGCGAACACTGAAGCTTTCTTT.

This chain joins TRBV6-6 and TRBJ2-7; D may be TRBD1 (5 bases). With 0 bases removed from V and 6 bases from J, the gap between germline ends came to 12 bases. The germline V gene has CDR1 MNHNY and CDR2 SVGAGI (reference sequence). The CDR3 loop spans 14 amino acids. DNA for the CDR3: TGTGCCAGCAGTTACTCTCAGGGCCCGGGCGAGCAGTACGTC. Its protein is CASSYSQGPGEQYV.

The table lists this clonotype with a few counts. The V and J genes are TRBV18 and TRBJ1-2; no clear D. Germline lookup yields CDR1 KGHSH and CDR2 LQKENI. CDR3 length: 12 residues. V was shortened by 3 bases and J by 6 bases, with 8 bases between the two germline ends. This CDR3 is CASSPGGNGYTF. Here the CDR3 DNA reads TGTGCCAGCTCACCTGGCGGGAATGGCTACACCTTC.

The J gene is TRBJ1-1, the V gene TRBV7-2; 9 nucleotides match TRBD1. Germline V gives CDR1 SGHTA, CDR2 FQGNSA. This CDR3 comprises 16 residues. V lost 1 base to trimming and J lost 4 bases; unmatched junction nucleotides: 7. This CDR3 reads CASSLVPGQGRTEAFF. The CDR3 DNA sequence: TGTGCCAGCAGCTTAGTCCCGGGACAGGGTCGCACTGAAGCTTTCTTT.

This clonotype was picked up a small number of times. V usage is TRBV4-2 and J usage is TRBJ2-2; D not certain. Trimming took 1 base from V and 4 from J, leaving 4 bases between them. The CDR3 contains 13 residues. Germline V gene sequence: CDR1 LGHNA, CDR2 YNFKEQ. The CDR3 loop is CASSQVATGELFF. As DNA, the CDR3 is TGTGCCAGCAGCCAAGTTGCCACCGGGGAGCTGTTTTTT.

The gene calls are TRBV13 and TRBJ2-1, with 11 positions matching TRBD1. V trimming: 5 bases; J trimming: 8 bases; junction bases outside the gene matches: 8. The CDR3 has 15 amino acids. Germline V lookup: CDR1 PRHDT, CDR2 FYEKMQ (reference sequence). The CDR3 reads CASSTTGTGGHEQFF. Here the CDR3 DNA reads TGTGCCAGCAGCACAACCGGGACAGGGGGTCATGAGCAGTTCTTC.

This clonotype showed up just a few times. The chain joins TRBV7-9 to TRBJ1-1; no firm D call. The V end was cut by 5 bases, the J end by 2 bases, with 21 bases between. The CDR3 is made up of 17 amino acids. Looked up from germline, CDR1 is SEHNR and CDR2 is FQNEAQ (reference sequence). The CDR3 coding sequence is TGTGCCAGCAGCCCCGCCCGCCGAGGACTGATAAACACTGAAGCTTTCTTT. This sequence encodes CASSPARRGLINTEAFF.

This chain links TRBV27 with TRBJ1-5; D uncertain. V lost 0 bases to trimming and J lost 3 bases, with 12 bases between them. Germline V gene sequence: CDR1 MNHEY, CDR2 SMNVEV (reference sequence). The CDR3 has 16 amino acids. The CDR3 region has the DNA TGTGCCAGCAGTTTATCGATGGCAGGATTCAATCAGCCCCAGCATTTT. This sequence encodes CASSLSMAGFNQPQHF.

This clonotype occurred a few times. This chain connects TRBV13 to TRBJ1-1; unclear D gene. Trimming pared 8 bases from V and 1 base from J, leaving 11 bases between. This CDR3 has 13 residues. Germline loops: CDR1 PRHDT, CDR2 FYEKMQ (reference sequence). In DNA, the CDR3 is TGTGCCAGCGTAATGTTGCAGAACACTGAAGCTTTCTTT. It translates to CASVMLQNTEAFF.

The chain is built from TRBV20-1 and TRBJ1-2, with D perhaps matching TRBD1 (6 bases). V was cut by 0 bases and J by 4 bases, with 15 bases left in between. The germline V gene encodes CDR1 DFQATT and CDR2 SNEGSKA (reference sequence). The CDR3 has 15 amino acids. DNA for the CDR3: TGCAGTGCTAGAGATACGGGGGCCCCCATCTATGGCTACACCTTC. This gives the protein CSARDTGAPIYGYTF.

The genes are TRBV5-1 and TRBJ2-5; D is perhaps TRBD2 (6 bases). The germline V and J ends were trimmed by 5 bases and 5 bases, with 22 bases remaining between them. The germline V gene has CDR1 SGHRS and CDR2 YFSETQ. CDR3 length: 16 residues. The CDR3 region has the DNA TGCGCCAGCAGGGGGAGGCTGCTAGCCCGTTTGGAGACCCAGTACTTC. Protein product: CASRGRLLARLETQYF.

This clonotype has only a few counts. The V call is TRBV4-1, the J call TRBJ2-5; unclear D gene. Germline-derived CDR1 and CDR2 are MGHRA and YSYEKL. V was clipped by 3 bases and J by 3 bases, with 11 bases between them. This CDR3 region has 14 residues. CDR3 sequence (DNA): TGCGCCAGCAGCCAGGTGGGCTTAGAAGAGACCCAGTACTTC. This codes for CASSQVGLEETQYF.

This clonotype was counted a few times. This chain joins TRBV5-6 and TRBJ2-3, with TRBD2 matching 8 bases. The V segment lost 0 bases and the J segment 4 bases; nucleotides outside the gene matches: 4. This CDR3 spans 15 amino acids. Per the germline V gene, CDR1 is SGHDT and CDR2 is YYEEEE. The CDR3 here is CASSLVRGGPDTQYF. The CDR3 bases are TGTGCCAGCAGCTTGGTTCGGGGGGGCCCAGATACGCAGTATTTT.